This T cell receptor beta chain is from a study of technical replicates of blood from a handful of donors. The method was immunoSEQ multiplex PCR; TCRdb's version includes in-frame clones alone and lacks a portion of them. The sample lists 55,000 to 70,000 clones, around 87% occurring once. Germline CDR1 SNHLY, CDR2 FYNNEI. Trimming removed 7 bases from V and 0 bases from J, with 14 bases in between. The CDR3 has 15 residues. Sequenced material: PBMCs. This rearrangement joins TRBV2 to TRBJ2-3; D is perhaps TRBD2 (6 bases). This TCR was sampled from a human donor in good health. Some clones in this sample may be carry-over from other donors' samples. As DNA, the CDR3 is TGTGCCAGCAAAGGGACTTCACCTAGCACAGATACGCAGTATTTT. Amino acids: CASKGTSPSTDTQYF.